This T cell receptor (beta chain) appears in the sequencing data of a study of cytotoxic CD8 clonotypes in ibrutinib-treated CLL. V dropped 4 bases and J dropped 6 bases, with 16 bases sitting between them. In germline, CDR1 is MRHNA, CDR2 SNTAGT. The length of the CDR3 is 15 residues. Depths of 1 in 200,000 to 1 in 1 million T cells were the sequencing target. This table comes from immunoSEQ multiplex PCR, and its TCRdb copy is limited to in-frame clones, with some not included. This sample yields over 75,000 clones, of which around four fifths are seen a single time; around 32% belongs to the top ten. Genomic DNA (around 2 micrograms) was obtained from cryopreserved PBMCs for construction of TCR beta libraries. Study findings and constraints: Higher clonality was seen at ibrutinib response and a return toward baseline at progression.

A remark on this clone: Its antigen is not identified.

This chain joins TRBV6-4 and TRBJ2-1; either TRBD1 or TRBD2 may supply D (6 bases each). The sequenced sample was PBMCs, obtained after 12 months of ibrutinib treatment. This clonotype originated in a human donor with chronic lymphocytic leukemia. The CDR3 is CASSVWGAPSNEQFF. In DNA form, the CDR3 reads TGTGCCAGCAGTGTATGGGGGGCTCCCAGCAATGAGCAGTTCTTC.